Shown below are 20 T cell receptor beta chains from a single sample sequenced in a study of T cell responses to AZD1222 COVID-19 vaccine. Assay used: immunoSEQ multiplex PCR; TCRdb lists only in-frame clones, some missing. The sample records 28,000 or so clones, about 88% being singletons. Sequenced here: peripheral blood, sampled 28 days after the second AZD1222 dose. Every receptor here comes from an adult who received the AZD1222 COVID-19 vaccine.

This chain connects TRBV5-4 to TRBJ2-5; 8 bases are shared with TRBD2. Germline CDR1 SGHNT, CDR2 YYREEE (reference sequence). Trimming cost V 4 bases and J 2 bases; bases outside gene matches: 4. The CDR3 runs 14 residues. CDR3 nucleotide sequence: TGTGCCAGCAGCCCGGGACTAGTTCAAGAGACCCAGTACTTC. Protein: CASSPGLVQETQYF.

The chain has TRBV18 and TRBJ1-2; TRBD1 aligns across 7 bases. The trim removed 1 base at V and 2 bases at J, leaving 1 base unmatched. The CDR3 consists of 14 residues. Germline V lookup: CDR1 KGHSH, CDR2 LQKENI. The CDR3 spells CASSPQGANYGYTF. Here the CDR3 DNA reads TGTGCCAGCTCACCACAGGGGGCGAACTATGGCTACACCTTC. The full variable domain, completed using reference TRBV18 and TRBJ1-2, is NAGVMQNPRHLVRRRGQEARLRCSPMKGHSHVYWYRQLPEEGLKFMVYLQKENIIDESGMPKERFSAEFPKEGPSILRIQQVVRGDSAAYFCASSPQGANYGYTFGSGTRLTVV.

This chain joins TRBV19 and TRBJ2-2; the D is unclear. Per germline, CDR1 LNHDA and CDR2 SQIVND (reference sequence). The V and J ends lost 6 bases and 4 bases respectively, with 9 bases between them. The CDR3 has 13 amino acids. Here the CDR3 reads CASSRLSTGELFF. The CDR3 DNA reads TGTGCCAGTAGCCGCTTATCCACCGGGGAGCTGTTTTTT.

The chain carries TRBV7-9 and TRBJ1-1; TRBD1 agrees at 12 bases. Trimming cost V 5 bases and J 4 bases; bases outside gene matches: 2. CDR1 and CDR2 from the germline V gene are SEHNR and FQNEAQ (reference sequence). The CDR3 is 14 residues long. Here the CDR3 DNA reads TGTGCCAGCAGCCTGGGACAGGGGGCCACTGAAGCTTTCTTT. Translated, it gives CASSLGQGATEAFF.

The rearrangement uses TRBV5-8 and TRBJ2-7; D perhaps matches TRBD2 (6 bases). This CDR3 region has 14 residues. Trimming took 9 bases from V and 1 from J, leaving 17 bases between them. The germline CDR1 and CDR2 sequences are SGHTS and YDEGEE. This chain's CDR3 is CANRDAGRSYEQYF. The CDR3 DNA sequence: TGTGCCAACCGAGATGCTGGGAGGTCCTACGAGCAGTACTTC.

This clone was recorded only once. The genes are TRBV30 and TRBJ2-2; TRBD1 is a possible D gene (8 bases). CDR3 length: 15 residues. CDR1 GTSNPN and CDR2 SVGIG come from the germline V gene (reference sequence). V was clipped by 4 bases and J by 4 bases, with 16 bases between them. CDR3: CAWMGGTGGTGELFF. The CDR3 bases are TGTGCCTGGATGGGGGGGACAGGCGGCACCGGGGAGCTGTTTTTT.

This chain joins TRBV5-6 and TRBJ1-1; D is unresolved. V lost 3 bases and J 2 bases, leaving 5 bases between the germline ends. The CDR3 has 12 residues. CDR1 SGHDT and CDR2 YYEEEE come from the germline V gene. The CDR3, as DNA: TGTGCCAGCAGCTCGCGTAACACTGAAGCTTTCTTT. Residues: CASSSRNTEAFF.

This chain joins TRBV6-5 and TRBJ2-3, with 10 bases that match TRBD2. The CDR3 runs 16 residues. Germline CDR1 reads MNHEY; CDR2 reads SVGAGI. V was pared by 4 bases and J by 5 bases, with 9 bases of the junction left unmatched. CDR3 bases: TGTGCCAGCAGTTCACACAGCGGGGGGGCTGGAGATACGCAGTATTTT. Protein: CASSSHSGGAGDTQYF.

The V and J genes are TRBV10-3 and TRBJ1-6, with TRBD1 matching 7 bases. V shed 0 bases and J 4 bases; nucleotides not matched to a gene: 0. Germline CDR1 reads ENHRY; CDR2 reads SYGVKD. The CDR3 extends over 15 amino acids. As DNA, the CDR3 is TGTGCCATCAGTGAGTCGGGACAGTATAATTCACCCCTCCACTTT. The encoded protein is CAISESGQYNSPLHF.

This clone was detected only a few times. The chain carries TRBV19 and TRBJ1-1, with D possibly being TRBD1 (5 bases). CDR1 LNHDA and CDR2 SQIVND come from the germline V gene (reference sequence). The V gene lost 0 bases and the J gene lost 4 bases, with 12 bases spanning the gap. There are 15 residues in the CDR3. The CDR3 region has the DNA TGTGCCAGTAGTATAGAAGATCGAGACAGCACTGAAGCTTTCTTT. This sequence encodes CASSIEDRDSTEAFF.

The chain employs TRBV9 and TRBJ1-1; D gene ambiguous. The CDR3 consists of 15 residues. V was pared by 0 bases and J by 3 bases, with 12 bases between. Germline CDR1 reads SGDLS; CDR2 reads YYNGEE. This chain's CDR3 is CASSVDTGSDTEAFF. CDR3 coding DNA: TGTGCCAGCAGCGTAGATACGGGGTCAGACACTGAAGCTTTCTTT.

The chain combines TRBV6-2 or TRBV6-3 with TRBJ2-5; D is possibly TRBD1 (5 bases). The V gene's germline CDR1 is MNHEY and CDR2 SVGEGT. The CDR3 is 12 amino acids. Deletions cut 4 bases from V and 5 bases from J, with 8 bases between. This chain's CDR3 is CASSWGWETQYF. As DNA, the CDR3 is TGTGCCAGCAGTTGGGGCTGGGAGACCCAGTACTTC.

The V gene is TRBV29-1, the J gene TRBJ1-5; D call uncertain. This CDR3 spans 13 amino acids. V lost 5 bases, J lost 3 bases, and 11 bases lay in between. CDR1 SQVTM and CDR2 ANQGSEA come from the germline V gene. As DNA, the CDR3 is TGCAGCGTTTCCTCTTCCCCCAATCAGCCCCAGCATTTT. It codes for CSVSSSPNQPQHF.

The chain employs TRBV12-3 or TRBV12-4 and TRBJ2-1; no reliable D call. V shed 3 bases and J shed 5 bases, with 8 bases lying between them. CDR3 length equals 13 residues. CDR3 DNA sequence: TGTGCCAGCAGTTTTTCGGCAGACAATGAGCAGTTCTTC. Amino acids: CASSFSADNEQFF.

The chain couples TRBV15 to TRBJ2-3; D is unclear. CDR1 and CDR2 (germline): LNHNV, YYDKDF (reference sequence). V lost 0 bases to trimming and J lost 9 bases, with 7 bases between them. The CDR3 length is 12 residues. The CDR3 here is CATSRDGYTQYF. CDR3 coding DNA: TGTGCCACCAGCAGAGATGGGTACACGCAGTATTTT. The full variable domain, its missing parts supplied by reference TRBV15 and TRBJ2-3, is DAMVIQNPRYQVTQFGKPVTLSCSQTLNHNVMYWYQQKSSQAPKLLFHYYDKDFNNEADTPDNFQSRRPNTSFCFLDIRSPGLGDTAMYLCATSRDGYTQYFGPGTRLTVL.

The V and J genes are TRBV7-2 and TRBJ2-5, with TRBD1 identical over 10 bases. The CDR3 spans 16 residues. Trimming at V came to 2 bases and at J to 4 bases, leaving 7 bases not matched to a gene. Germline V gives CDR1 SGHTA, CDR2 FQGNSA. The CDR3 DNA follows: TGTGCCAGCAGCTTATTTCCGACAGGGGGCGGAGAGACCCAGTACTTC. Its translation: CASSLFPTGGGETQYF. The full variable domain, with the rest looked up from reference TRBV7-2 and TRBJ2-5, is GAGVSQSPSNKVTEKGKDVELRCDPISGHTALYWYRQSLGQGLEFLIYFQGNSAPDKSGLPSDRFSAERTGGSVSTLTIQRTQQEDSAVYLCASSLFPTGGGETQYFGPGTRLLVL.

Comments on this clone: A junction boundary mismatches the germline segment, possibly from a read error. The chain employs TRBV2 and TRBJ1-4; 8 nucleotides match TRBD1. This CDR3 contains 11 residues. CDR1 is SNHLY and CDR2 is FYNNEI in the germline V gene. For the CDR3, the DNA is TGTGCCAGCAGTGCAAACCGGGACAGGTGTTTT. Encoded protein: CASSANRDRCF. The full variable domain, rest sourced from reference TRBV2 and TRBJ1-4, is EPEVTQTPSHQVTQMGQEVILRCVPISNHLYFYWYRQILGQKVEFLVSFYNNEISEKSEIFDDQFSVERPDGSNFTLKIRSTKLEDSAMYFCASSANRDRCFGSGTQLSVL.

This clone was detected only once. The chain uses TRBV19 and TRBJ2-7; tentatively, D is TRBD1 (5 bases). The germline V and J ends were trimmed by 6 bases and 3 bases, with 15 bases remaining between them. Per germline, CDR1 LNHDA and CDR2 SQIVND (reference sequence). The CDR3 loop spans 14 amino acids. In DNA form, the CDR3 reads TGTGCCAGTAGCGGACAAGAATCCGGCTACGAGCAGTACTTC. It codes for CASSGQESGYEQYF.

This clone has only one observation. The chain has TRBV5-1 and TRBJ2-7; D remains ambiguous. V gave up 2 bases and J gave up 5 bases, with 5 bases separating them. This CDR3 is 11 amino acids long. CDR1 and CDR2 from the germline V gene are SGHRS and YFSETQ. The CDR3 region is CASSFNNEQYF. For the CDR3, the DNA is TGCGCCAGCAGCTTCAACAACGAGCAGTACTTC.

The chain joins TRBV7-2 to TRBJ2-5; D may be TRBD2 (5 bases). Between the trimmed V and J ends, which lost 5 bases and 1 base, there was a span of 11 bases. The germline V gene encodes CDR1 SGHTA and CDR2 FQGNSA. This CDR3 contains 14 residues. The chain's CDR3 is CASSRGRAQETQYF. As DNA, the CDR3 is TGTGCCAGCAGCCGTGGGAGAGCCCAAGAGACCCAGTACTTC.